A selection of T cell receptor beta chains follows, all from one sample in a study of blood T cell repertoires in COVID-19. Clones were sequenced by immunoSEQ multiplex PCR, and TCRdb holds only the in-frame ones, with some missing. The sample yields hundreds of thousands of clones, 70% to 90% seen once. The source material was PBMCs or T cells enriched from blood (not recorded which). Receptors were obtained from a woman between 35 and 50 years old with acute COVID-19. Both conserved end residues are part of each CDR3. The D gene is left open where the match is weak.

-	TRBV7-8	TRBJ2-3	CASSLAHYPTDTQYF
-	TRBV6-5	TRBJ1-2	CASTEGIRADYGYTF
-	TRBV19	TRBJ2-7	CASSIHGAPEQYF
-	TRBV30	TRBJ1-1	CAWGLGWAEAFF
TRBD1	TRBV18	TRBJ1-6	CASSPWTGDDSPLHF
TRBD2	TRBV7-8	TRBJ2-5	CASSYPPGLAETQYF
TRBD1	TRBV19	TRBJ1-5	CASSGPTGSFDQPQHF
TRBD1	TRBV5-6	TRBJ2-7	CASSSLRDSYYEQYF
-	TRBV13	TRBJ2-3	CASSLGIGDTSSTDTQYF
TRBD1	TRBV19	TRBJ2-7	CASSIAQTGSYEQYF
-	TRBV4-1	TRBJ1-1	CASGAGPNTEAFF
-	TRBV2	TRBJ1-1	CASSVDRSEAFF
-	TRBV12-3/TRBV12-4	TRBJ1-3	CASSYSSGNTIYF
-	TRBV11-2	TRBJ2-3	CASRISLGGDTQYF